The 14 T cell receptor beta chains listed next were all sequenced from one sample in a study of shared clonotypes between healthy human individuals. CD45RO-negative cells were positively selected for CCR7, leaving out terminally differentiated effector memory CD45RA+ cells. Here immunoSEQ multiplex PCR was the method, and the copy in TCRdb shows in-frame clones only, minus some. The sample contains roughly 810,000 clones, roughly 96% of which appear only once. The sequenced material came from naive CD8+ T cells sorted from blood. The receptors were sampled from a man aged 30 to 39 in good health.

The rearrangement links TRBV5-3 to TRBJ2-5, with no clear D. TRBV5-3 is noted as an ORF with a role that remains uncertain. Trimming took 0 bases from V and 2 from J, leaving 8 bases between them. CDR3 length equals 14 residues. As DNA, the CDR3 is TGTGCCAGAAGCTTGGAAGGGCATCAAGAGACCCAGTACTTC. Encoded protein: CARSLEGHQETQYF.

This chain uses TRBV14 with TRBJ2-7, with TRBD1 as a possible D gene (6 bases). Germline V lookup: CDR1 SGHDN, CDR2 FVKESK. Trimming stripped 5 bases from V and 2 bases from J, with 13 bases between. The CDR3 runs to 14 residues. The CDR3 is CASSGRQVPYEQYF. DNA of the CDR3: TGTGCCAGCAGCGGTCGACAGGTCCCCTACGAGCAGTACTTC.

The CDR3 region has the DNA TGTGCCAGCAGCTTCGGGACAGGGCCAAACTATGGCTACACCTTC. Translated: CASSFGTGPNYGYTF. This rearrangement joins TRBV5-6 to TRBJ1-2, with 9 bases that match TRBD1. Germline V lookup: CDR1 SGHDT, CDR2 YYEEEE. The CDR3 loop spans 15 amino acids. V lost 2 bases to trimming and J lost 2 bases; unmatched junction nucleotides: 4. Drawing the rest from reference TRBV5-6 and TRBJ1-2, the complete variable domain is DAGVTQSPTHLIKTRGQQVTLRCSPKSGHDTVSWYQQALGQGPQFIFQYYEEEERQRGNFPDRFSGHQFPNYSSELNVNALLLGDSALYLCASSFGTGPNYGYTFGSGTRLTVV.

CDR3 sequence: CASSFRNEQFF. The CDR3 nucleotides read TGTGCCAGCAGCTTCCGGAATGAGCAGTTCTTC. The rearrangement joins TRBV9 to TRBJ2-1, with D unclear. This CDR3 is built from 11 residues. Germline CDR1 and CDR2: SGDLS and YYNGEE. The V gene lost 4 bases and the J gene lost 7 bases, with 6 bases spanning the gap.

The CDR3: CASSLGQQETQYF. Here the CDR3 DNA reads TGTGCCAGCAGCTTAGGGCAGCAAGAGACCCAGTACTTC. The gene calls are TRBV7-3 and TRBJ2-5; D not certain. V lost 2 bases, J lost 2 bases, and 6 bases lay in between. CDR3 size: 13 residues. Germline CDR1 is SGHTA and CDR2 is FQGTGA.

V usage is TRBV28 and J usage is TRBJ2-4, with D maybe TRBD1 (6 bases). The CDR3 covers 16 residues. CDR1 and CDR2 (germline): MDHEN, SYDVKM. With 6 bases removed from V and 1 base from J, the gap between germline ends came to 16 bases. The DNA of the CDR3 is TGTGCCAGCAGCCAGTCGAGGGGGTTTGCCAAAAACATTCAGTACTTC. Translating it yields CASSQSRGFAKNIQYF.

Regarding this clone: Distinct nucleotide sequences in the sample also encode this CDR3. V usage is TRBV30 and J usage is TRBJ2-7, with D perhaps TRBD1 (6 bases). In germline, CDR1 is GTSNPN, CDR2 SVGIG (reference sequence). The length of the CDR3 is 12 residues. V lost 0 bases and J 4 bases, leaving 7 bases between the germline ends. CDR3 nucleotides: TGTGCCTGGAGTGTCCAGGGGTACGAGCAGTACTTC. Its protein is CAWSVQGYEQYF.

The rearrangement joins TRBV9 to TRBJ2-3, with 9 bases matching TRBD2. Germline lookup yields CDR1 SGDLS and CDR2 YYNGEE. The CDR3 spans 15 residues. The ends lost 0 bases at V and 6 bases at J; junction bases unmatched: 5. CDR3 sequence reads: CASSVEREVVDTQYF. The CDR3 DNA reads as TGTGCCAGCAGCGTAGAGCGGGAGGTTGTTGATACGCAGTATTTT.

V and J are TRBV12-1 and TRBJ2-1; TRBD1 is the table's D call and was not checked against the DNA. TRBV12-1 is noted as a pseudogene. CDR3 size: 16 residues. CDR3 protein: CASSVLVSGVQHEQFF. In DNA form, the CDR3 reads TGTGCCAGCAGCGTCCTCGTATCAGGTGTTCAGCACGAGCAGTTCTTC.

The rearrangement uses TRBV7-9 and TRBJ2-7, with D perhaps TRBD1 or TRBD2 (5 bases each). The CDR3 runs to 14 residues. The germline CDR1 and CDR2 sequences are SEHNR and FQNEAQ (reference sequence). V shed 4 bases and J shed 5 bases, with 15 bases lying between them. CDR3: CASSSGTSTDEQYF. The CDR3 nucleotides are TGTGCCAGCAGCTCAGGGACCTCAACCGACGAGCAGTACTTC.

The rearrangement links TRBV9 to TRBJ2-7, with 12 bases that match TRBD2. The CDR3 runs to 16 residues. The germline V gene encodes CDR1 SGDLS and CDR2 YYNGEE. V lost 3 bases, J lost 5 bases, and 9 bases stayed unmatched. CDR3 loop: CASSGTTSGSLDEQYF. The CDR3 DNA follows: TGTGCCAGCAGCGGCACGACTAGCGGGAGTCTCGACGAGCAGTACTTC.

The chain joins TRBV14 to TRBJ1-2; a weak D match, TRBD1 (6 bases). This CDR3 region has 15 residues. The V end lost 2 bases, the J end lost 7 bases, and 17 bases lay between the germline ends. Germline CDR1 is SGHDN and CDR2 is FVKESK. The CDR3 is CASSQINRQASGYTF. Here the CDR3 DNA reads TGTGCCAGCAGCCAAATTAATCGACAGGCATCTGGCTACACCTTC.

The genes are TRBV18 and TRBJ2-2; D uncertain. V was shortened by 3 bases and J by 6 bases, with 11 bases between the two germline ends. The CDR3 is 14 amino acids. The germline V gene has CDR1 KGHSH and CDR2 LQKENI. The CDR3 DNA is TGTGCCAGCTCACCTTTAAGGTTTTCCGGGGAGCTGTTTTTT. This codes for CASSPLRFSGELFF.

The CDR3 loop is CASSYSNGYTF. The DNA of the CDR3 is TGTGCCAGCAGTTACAGTAATGGCTACACCTTC. The genes are TRBV6-6 and TRBJ1-2, with no clear D. Looked up from germline, CDR1 is MNHNY and CDR2 is SVGAGI (reference sequence). The CDR3 consists of 11 residues. Trimming cost V 2 bases and J 6 bases, with 4 bases left between them.